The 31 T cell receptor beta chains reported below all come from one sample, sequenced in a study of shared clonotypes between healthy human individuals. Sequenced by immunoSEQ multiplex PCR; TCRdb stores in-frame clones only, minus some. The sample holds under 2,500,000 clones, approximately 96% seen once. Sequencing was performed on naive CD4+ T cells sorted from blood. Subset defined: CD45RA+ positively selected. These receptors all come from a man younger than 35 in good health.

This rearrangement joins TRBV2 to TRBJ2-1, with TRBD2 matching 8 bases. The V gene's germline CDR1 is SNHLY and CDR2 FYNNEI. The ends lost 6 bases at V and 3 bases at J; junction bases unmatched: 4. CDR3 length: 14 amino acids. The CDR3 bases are TGTGCCAGCAGACTAGCGGATGTCTACAATGAGCAGTTCTTC. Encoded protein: CASRLADVYNEQFF.

The CDR3 region is CASSFQPVSGGNTIYF. CDR3 nucleotides: TGTGCCAGCAGCTTCCAACCGGTTTCGGGAGGAAACACCATATATTTT. The gene calls are TRBV5-6 and TRBJ1-3; D is uncertain. The V and J ends lost 2 bases and 4 bases respectively, with 16 bases between them. Per germline, CDR1 SGHDT and CDR2 YYEEEE. The CDR3 is 16 residues long.

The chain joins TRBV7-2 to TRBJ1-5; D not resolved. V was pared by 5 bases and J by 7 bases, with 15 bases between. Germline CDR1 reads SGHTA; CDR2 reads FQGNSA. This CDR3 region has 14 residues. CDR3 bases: TGTGCCAGCAGCCAAGACGGCCTCGGGCAGCCCCAGCATTTT. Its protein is CASSQDGLGQPQHF. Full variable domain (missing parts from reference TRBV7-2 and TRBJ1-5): GAGVSQSPSNKVTEKGKDVELRCDPISGHTALYWYRQSLGQGLEFLIYFQGNSAPDKSGLPSDRFSAERTGGSVSTLTIQRTQQEDSAVYLCASSQDGLGQPQHFGDGTRLSIL.

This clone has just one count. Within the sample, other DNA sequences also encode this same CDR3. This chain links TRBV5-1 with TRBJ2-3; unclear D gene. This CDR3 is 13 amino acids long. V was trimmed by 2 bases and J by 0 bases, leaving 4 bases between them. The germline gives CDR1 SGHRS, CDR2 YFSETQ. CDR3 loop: CASSFDSTDTQYF. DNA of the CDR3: TGCGCCAGCAGCTTCGATAGCACAGATACGCAGTATTTT. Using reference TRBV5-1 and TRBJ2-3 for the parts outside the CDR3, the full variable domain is KAGVTQTPRYLIKTRGQQVTLSCSPISGHRSVSWYQQTPGQGLQFLFEYFSETQRNKGNFPGRFSGRQFSNSRSEMNVSTLELGDSALYLCASSFDSTDTQYFGPGTRLTVL.

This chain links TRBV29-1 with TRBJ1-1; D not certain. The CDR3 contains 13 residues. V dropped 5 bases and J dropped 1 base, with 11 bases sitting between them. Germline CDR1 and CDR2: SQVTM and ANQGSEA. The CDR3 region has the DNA TGCAGCGTTAAAAACGTAGGGAACACTGAAGCTTTCTTT. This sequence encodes CSVKNVGNTEAFF.

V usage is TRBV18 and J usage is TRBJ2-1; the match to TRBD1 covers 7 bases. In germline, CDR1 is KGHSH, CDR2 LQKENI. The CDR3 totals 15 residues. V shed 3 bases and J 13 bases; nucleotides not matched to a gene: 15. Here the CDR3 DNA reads TGTGCCAGCTCACCTCTCGGAGACGTGGGACAGATACAGTTCTTC. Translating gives CASSPLGDVGQIQFF.

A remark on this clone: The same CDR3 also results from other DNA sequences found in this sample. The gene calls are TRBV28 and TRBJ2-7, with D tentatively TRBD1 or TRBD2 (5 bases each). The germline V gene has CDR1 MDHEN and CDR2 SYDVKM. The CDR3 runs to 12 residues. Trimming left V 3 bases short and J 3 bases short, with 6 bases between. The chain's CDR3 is CASSLGDYEQYF. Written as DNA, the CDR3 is TGTGCCAGCAGTTTGGGGGACTACGAGCAGTACTTC.

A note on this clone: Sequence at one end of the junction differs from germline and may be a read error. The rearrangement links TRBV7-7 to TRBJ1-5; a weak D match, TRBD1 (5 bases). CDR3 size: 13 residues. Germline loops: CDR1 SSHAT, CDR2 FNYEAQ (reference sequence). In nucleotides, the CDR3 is TGTGCTAGCAGCTTAGGGCAGGGACAGCCCCAGCATTTT. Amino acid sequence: CASSLGQGQPQHF.

CDR3 coding DNA: TGTGCCAGCAGCGCGGGGGGGACAGGCTACGAGCAGTACTTC. Translating gives CASSAGGTGYEQYF. The chain is built from TRBV7-2 and TRBJ2-7, with a possible D match to TRBD2 (9 bases). The V gene lost 5 bases and the J gene lost 3 bases, with 14 bases spanning the gap. The CDR3 is 14 amino acids. Germline CDR1 SGHTA, CDR2 FQGNSA.

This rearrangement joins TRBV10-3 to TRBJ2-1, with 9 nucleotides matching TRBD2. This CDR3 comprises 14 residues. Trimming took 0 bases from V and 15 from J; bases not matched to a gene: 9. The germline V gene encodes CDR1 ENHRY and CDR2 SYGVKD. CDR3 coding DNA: TGTGCCATCAGTGAGTCTGGTTGGGATAGCGGGGGGTTCTTC. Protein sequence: CAISESGWDSGGFF.

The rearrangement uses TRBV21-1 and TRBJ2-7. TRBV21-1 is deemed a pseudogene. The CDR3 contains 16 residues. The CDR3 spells CASSSNWDHRSYEQYF. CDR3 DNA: TGTGCCAGCAGCTCAAATTGGGACCACCGCTCCTACGAGCAGTACTTC.

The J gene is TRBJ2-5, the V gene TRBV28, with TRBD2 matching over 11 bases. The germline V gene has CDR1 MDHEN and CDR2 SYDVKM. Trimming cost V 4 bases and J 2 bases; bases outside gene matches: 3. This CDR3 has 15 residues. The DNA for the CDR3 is TGTGCCAGCAGTTCTAGCGGGGGGTTACAAGAGACCCAGTACTTC. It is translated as CASSSSGGLQETQYF.

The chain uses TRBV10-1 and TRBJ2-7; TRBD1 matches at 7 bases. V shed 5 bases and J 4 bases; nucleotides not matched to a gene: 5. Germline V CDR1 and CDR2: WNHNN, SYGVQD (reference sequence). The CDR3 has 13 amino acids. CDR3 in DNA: TGCGCCAGCAGTAAGGGACAGATTTACGAGCAGTACTTC. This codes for CASSKGQIYEQYF.

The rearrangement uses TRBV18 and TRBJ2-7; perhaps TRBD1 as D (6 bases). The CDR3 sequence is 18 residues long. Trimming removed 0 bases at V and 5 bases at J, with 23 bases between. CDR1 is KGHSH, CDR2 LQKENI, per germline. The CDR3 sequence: CASSPPNLPTRGGHEQYF. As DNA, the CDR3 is TGTGCCAGCTCACCACCGAATCTCCCTACCAGGGGCGGGCACGAGCAGTACTTC.

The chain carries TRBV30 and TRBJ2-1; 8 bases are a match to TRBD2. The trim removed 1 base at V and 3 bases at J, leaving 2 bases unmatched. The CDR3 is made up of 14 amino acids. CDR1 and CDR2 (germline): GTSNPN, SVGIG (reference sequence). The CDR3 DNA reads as TGTGCCTGGAGTGCCGGGACTAGCTACAATGAGCAGTTCTTC. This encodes CAWSAGTSYNEQFF.

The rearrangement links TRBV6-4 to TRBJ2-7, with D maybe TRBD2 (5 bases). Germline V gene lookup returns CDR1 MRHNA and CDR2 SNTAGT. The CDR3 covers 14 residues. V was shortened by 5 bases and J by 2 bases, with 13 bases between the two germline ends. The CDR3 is CASSTKLVAYEQYF. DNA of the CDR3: TGTGCCAGCAGTACTAAACTAGTGGCCTACGAGCAGTACTTC.

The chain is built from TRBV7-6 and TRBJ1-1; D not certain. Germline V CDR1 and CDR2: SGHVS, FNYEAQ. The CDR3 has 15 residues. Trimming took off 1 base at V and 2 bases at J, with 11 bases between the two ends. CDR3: CASSLDSYPNTEAFF. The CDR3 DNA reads TGTGCCAGCAGCTTAGATTCCTACCCCAACACTGAAGCTTTCTTT.

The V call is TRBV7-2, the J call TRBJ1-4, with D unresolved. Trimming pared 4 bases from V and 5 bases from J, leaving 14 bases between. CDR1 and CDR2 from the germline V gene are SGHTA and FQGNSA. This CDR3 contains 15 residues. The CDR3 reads CASSSLGLRNEKLFF. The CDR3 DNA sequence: TGTGCCAGCAGCTCGCTCGGTTTGAGGAATGAAAAACTGTTTTTT.

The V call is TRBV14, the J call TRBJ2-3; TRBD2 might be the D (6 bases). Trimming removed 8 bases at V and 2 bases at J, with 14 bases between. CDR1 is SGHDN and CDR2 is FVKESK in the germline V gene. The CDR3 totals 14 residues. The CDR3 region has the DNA TGTGCCAGCCACAGGAGGGAACTCACAGATACGCAGTATTTT. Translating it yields CASHRRELTDTQYF.

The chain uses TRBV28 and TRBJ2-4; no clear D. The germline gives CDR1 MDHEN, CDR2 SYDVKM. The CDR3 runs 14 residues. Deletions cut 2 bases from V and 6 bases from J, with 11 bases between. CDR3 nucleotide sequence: TGTGCCAGCAGTTTAACCCTTGGCGTAAACATTCAGTACTTC. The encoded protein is CASSLTLGVNIQYF. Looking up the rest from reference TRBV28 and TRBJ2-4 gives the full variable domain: DVKVTQSSRYLVKRTGEKVFLECVQDMDHENMFWYRQDPGLGLRLIYFSYDVKMKEKGDIPEGYSVSREKKERFSLILESASTNQTSMYLCASSLTLGVNIQYFGAGTRLSVL.

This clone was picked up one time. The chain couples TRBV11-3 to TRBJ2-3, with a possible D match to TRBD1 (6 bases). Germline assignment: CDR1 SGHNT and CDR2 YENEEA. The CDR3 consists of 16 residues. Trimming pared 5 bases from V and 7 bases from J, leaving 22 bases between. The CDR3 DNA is TGTGCCAGCAGCCCGACGACGACAGGCCCCGGCCATACGCAGTATTTT. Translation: CASSPTTTGPGHTQYF. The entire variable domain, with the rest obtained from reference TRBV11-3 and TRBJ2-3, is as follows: EAGVVQSPRYKIIEKKQPVAFWCNPISGHNTLYWYLQNLGQGPELLIRYENEEAVDDSQLPKDRFSAERLKGVDSTLKIQPAELGDSAVYLCASSPTTTGPGHTQYFGPGTRLTVL.

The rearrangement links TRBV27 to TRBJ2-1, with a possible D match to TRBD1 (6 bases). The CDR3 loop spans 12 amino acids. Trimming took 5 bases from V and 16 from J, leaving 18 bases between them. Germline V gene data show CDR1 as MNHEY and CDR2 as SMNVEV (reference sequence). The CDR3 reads CASSQHGTLEFF. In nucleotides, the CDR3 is TGTGCCAGCAGTCAACATGGGACACTAGAATTCTTC.

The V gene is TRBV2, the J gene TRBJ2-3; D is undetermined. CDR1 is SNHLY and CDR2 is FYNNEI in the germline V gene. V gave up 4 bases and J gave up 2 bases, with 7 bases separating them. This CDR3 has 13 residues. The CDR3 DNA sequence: TGTGCCAGCAGTGCGGATTTCACAGATACGCAGTATTTT. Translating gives CASSADFTDTQYF.

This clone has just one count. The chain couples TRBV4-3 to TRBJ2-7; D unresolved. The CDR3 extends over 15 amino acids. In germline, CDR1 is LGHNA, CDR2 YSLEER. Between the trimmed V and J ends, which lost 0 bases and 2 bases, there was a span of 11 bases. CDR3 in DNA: TGCGCCAGCAGCCAAGAGTTCGTAGCTACCTACGAGCAGTACTTC. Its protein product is CASSQEFVATYEQYF.

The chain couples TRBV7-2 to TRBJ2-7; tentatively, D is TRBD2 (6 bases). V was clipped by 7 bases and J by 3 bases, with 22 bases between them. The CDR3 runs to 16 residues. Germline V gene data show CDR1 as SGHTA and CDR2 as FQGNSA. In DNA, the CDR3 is TGTGCCAGCAACAATCCCCCCCCCTCGCGGGGCTACGAGCAGTACTTC. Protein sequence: CASNNPPPSRGYEQYF.

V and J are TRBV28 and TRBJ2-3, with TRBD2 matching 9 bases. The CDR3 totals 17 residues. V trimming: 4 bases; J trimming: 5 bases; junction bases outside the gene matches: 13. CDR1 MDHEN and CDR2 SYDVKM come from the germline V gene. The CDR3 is CASSSSDLAGVRDTQYF. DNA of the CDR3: TGTGCCAGCAGTTCCAGCGACTTAGCGGGAGTTAGAGATACGCAGTATTTT.

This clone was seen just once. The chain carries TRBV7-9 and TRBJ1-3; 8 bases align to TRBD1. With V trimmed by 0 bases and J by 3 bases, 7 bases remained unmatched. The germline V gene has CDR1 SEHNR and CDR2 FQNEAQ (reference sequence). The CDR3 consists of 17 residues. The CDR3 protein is CASSLAAKDRDGNTIYF. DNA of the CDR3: TGTGCCAGCAGCTTAGCGGCGAAGGACAGGGATGGAAACACCATATATTTT.

This chain's CDR3 is CASSGVSQPQHF. The CDR3 nucleotides are TGTGCCAGCAGCGGCGTTAGTCAGCCCCAGCATTTT. The rearrangement uses TRBV6-1 and TRBJ1-5; D remains unclear. V was clipped by 6 bases and J by 6 bases, with 9 bases between them. The germline V gene has CDR1 MNHNS and CDR2 SASEGT. This CDR3 is 12 amino acids long.

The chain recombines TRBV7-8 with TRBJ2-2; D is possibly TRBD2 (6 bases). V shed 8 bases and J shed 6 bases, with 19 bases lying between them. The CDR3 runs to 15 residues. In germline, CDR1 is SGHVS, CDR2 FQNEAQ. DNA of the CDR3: TGTGCCAGCCACAGAGGCCTCGCGGGATCCGGGGAGCTGTTTTTT. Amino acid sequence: CASHRGLAGSGELFF. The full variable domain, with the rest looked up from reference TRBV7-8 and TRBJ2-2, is GAGVSQSPRYKVAKRGQDVALRCDPISGHVSLFWYQQALGQGPEFLTYFQNEAQLDKSGLPSDRFFAERPEGSVSTLKIQRTQQEDSAVYLCASHRGLAGSGELFFGEGSRLTVL.

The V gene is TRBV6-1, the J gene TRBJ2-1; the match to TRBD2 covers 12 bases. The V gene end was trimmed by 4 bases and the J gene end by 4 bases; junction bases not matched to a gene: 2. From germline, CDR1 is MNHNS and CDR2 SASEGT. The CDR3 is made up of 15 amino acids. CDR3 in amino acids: CASSGTSGAYNEQFF. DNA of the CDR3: TGTGCCAGCAGTGGGACTAGCGGGGCTTACAATGAGCAGTTCTTC.

CDR3 nucleotides: TGTGCCAGCTCTCGGTCGACGAATAGCAATCAGCCCCAGCATTTT. Protein sequence: CASSRSTNSNQPQHF. The V gene is TRBV19, the J gene TRBJ1-5; unclear D gene. CDR3 length equals 15 residues. Germline V lookup: CDR1 LNHDA, CDR2 SQIVND (reference sequence). V was trimmed by 9 bases and J by 0 bases, leaving 15 bases between them.